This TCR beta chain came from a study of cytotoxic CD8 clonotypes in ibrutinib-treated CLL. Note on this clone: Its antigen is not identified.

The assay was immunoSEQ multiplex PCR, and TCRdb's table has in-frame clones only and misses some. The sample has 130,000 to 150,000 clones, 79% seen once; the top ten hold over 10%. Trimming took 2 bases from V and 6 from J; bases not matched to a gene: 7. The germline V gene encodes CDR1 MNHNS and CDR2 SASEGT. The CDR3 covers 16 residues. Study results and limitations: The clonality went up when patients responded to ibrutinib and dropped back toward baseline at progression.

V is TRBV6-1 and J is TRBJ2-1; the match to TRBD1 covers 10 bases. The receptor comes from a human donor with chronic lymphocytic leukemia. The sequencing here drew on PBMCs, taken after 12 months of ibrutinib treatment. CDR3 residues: CASSEPGTGVSNEQFF. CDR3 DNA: TGTGCCAGCAGTGAACCCGGGACAGGGGTTTCCAATGAGCAGTTCTTC.